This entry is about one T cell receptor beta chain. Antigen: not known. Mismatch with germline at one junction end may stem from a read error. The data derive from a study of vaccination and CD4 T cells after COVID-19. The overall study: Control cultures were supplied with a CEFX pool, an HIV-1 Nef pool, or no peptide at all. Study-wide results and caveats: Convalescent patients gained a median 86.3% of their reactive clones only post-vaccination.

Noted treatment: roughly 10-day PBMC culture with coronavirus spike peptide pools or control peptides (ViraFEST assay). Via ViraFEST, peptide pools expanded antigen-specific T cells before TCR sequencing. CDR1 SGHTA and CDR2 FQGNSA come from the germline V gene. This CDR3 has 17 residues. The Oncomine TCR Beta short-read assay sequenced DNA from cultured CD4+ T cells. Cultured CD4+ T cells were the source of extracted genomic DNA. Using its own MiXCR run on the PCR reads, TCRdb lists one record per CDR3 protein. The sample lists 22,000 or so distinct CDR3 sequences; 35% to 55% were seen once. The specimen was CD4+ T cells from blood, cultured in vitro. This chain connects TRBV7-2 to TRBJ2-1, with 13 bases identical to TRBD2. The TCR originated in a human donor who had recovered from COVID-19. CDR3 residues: CASTLSPGTSGMREQFF. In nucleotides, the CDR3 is TGTGCCAGCACCTTATCCCCCGGGACTAGCGGGATGCGGGAGCAGTTCTTC.